The 6 T cell receptor beta chains below come from one sample, sequenced in a study of response to subunit inactivated influenza vaccine. TCRdb independently ran MiXCR on the RT-PCR reads; one entry per CDR3 protein. This sample yields around 650,000 distinct CDR3 sequences, of which 15% to 18% are seen a single time; under 14% belongs to the top ten. Sequenced here: PBMCs from blood, sampled about 13 days after vaccination. The receptors derive from a man in his fifties who received an inactivated influenza vaccine.

The rearrangement uses TRBV6-2 or TRBV6-3 and TRBJ2-3, with TRBD1 matching 10 bases. The CDR3 has 16 residues. J lost 6 bases, V lost 2 bases, and 8 bases had no gene match. The germline gives CDR1 MNHEY, CDR2 SVGEGT. The CDR3 reads CASSYPGQGRLDTQYF. For the CDR3, the DNA is TGTGCCAGCAGTTACCCGGGACAGGGGCGTCTCGATACGCAGTATTTT.

This clonotype was counted only a few times. The chain joins TRBV7-8 to TRBJ2-7, with no clear D. Per germline, CDR1 SGHVS and CDR2 FQNEAQ. The V end lost 0 bases, the J end lost 6 bases, and 9 bases lay between the germline ends. The CDR3 extends over 13 amino acids. The CDR3 sequence: CASSLAPWSEQYF. CDR3 nucleotide sequence: TGTGCCAGCAGCTTAGCCCCCTGGAGCGAGCAGTACTTC.

In this sample, this clonotype turned up a few times. The rearrangement joins TRBV20-1 to TRBJ2-5; 9 bases map to TRBD2. From germline, CDR1 is DFQATT and CDR2 SNEGSKA (reference sequence). This CDR3 has 14 amino acids. CDR3 DNA sequence: TGCAGCGCTTATATTCTAGCGGGACAAGAGACCCAGTACTTC. The encoded protein is CSAYILAGQETQYF.

This clonotype was seen a handful of times. The chain carries TRBV10-1 and TRBJ2-3, with TRBD2 matching over 12 bases. This CDR3 comprises 18 residues. J gave up 2 bases and V 4 bases, and 10 bases lay outside the gene matches. CDR1 WNHNN and CDR2 SYGVQD come from the germline V gene (reference sequence). CDR3 coding DNA: TGCGCCAGCAGTGGGTTAACCGGACTAGCGGGGACCACAGATACGCAGTATTTT. Protein: CASSGLTGLAGTTDTQYF.

V gene TRBV20-1 combines with J gene TRBJ2-1; 13 bases are a match to TRBD2. V gave up 5 bases and J gave up 8 bases; unmatched junction bases: 6. CDR1 and CDR2 from the germline V gene are DFQATT and SNEGSKA (reference sequence). The CDR3 runs 14 residues. The CDR3 DNA is TGCAGTGCTTCGGGACTAGCGGGAAGCCATGAGCAGTTCTTC. This gives the protein CSASGLAGSHEQFF.

This clonotype occurred many times. CDR3 bases: TGCGCCAGCAGCTTGGGTTCAGACAAAAACTATGGCTACACCTTC. This codes for CASSLGSDKNYGYTF. V usage is TRBV5-1 and J usage is TRBJ1-2, with no clear D. The germline V and J ends were trimmed by 0 bases and 2 bases, with 11 bases remaining between them. The CDR3 is 15 residues long. Germline V gives CDR1 SGHRS, CDR2 YFSETQ.